This section outlines one T cell receptor beta chain sequence together with its context. Its specificity is not known. Trimming shortened V by 3 bases and J by 5 bases, and 27 bases separated the two germline ends. The CDR3 has 19 residues. CDR1 LNHDA and CDR2 SQIVND come from the germline V gene (reference sequence). Sequencing was performed with immunoSEQ multiplex PCR; in TCRdb, only in-frame clones are kept and a portion is missing. The sample includes under 100,000 clones, about 86% of them seen just once. This sample stems from a study of T cell responses to AZD1222 COVID-19 vaccine. Whole-study results and caveats: Vaccine-associated CD4 TCRs spanned spike, dominant at 160-218 and 743-854. Baseline antibody screening turned up just a handful of seropositive AZD1222 recipients. The donor group comprised mostly white British people and more females; the analysis possibly underestimated clonal diversity. Two AZD1222 administrations were followed by greater Spike-specific TCR breadth and depth.

The rearrangement joins TRBV19 to TRBJ2-3; D tentatively reads TRBD1 or TRBD2 (6 bases each). The sequence was obtained from an adult in good health. The sample here was peripheral blood, taken on day 0 of AZD1222 vaccination. CDR3 bases: TGTGCCAGTAGTATCCCACCTTCGGAACAAACAGAGGGGGGAGATACGCAGTATTTT. This translates into CASSIPPSEQTEGGDTQYF.